This T cell receptor beta chain is from a study of CD8 T cells in acute hepatitis C reinfection. V was shortened by 1 base and J by 0 bases, with 21 bases between the two germline ends. The germline gives CDR1 MGHRA, CDR2 YSYEKL. The CDR3 runs to 20 residues. The sample's time point: naive CD8 control sorted from an acute-time-point sample. Acute primary HCV infection: positive HCV RNA or antibody test after negative test within 24 weeks. Notes on this clone: The antigen is undetermined.

Only in-frame clones appear in the TCRdb table, and some are missing; sequencing was by immunoSEQ multiplex PCR. Of 30,000 to 40,000 clones in the sample, roughly 89% are singletons; the top ten hold less than 0.6%. Overall study findings and caveats: Bulk TCRbeta-only sequencing left public clonotype pairing undetermined. One of thirteen outcome-independent public clonotypes used V04-02/J02-02. TRBV04 and TRBV06 were preferentially used in all groups, not explained by naive pool overrepresentation.

The chain employs TRBV4-1 and TRBJ1-4; D is undetermined. The source is a man aged 25 to 40 with chronic hepatitis C. Sequencing used naive CD8+ T cells from PBMCs. CDR3 sequence reads: CASSQGPFFGRTSTNEKLFF. Here the CDR3 DNA reads TGCGCCAGCAGCCAAGGACCCTTCTTTGGGCGGACCTCAACTAATGAAAAACTGTTTTTT.